Listed below are T cell receptor beta chains from one sample, sequenced in a study of cytomegalovirus exposure and HLA in healthy donors. Assay used: immunoSEQ multiplex PCR; TCRdb lists only in-frame clones, some missing. The table lists roughly 220,000 clones. Sequenced material: PBMCs. The source is a girl aged 2-10 years in good health and CMV-seropositive. The CDR3 runs from the conserved cysteine through the conserved F or W. Fields, in order: J gene, D gene, V gene, CDR3 DNA, CDR3 protein. The D gene is left open where the match is weak.

TRBJ2-2 | - | TRBV7-2 | TGTGCCAGCAGCTCCTCGGACATACCCACCGGGGAGCTGTTTTTT | CASSSSDIPTGELFF
TRBJ2-1 | - | TRBV2 | TGTGCCAGCAATTGGCGGGCGAATGAGCAGTTCTTC | CASNWRANEQFF
TRBJ1-2 | - | TRBV29-1 | TGCAGCGTTAGGGGATATACAGGTCTGAGAAGCTATGGCTACACCTTC | CSVRGYTGLRSYGYTF
TRBJ2-3 | - | TRBV4-1 | TGCGCCAGCAGCCAAGTCCCCATGGGAGTTGTCACAGATACGCAGTATTTT | CASSQVPMGVVTDTQYF
TRBJ1-6 | - | TRBV29-1 | TGCAGCGTTGCCAAGTCCCCGGATTCACCCCTCCACTTT | CSVAKSPDSPLHF
TRBJ1-5 | - | TRBV19 | TGTGCCAGTAGTATAGATGGGGCCCCTAGCAATCAGCCCCAGCATTTT | CASSIDGAPSNQPQHF
TRBJ2-7 | TRBD1 | TRBV9 | TGTGCCAGCAGCGTAGTCTGCTGGAGAGAGCGGGACAGGGCCAACTACGAGCAGTACTTC | CASSVVCWRERDRANYEQYF
TRBJ2-3 | - | TRBV4-2 | TGTGCCAGCAGCCGAGGGTCCACGCAGTATTTT | CASSRGSTQYF
TRBJ2-5 | TRBD2 | TRBV5-1 | TGCGCCAGCAGATACCGACTAGCGGGAGAAGAGACCCAGTACTTC | CASRYRLAGEETQYF
TRBJ2-1 | TRBD1 | TRBV6-1 | TGTGCCAGCAGTGAAGGGACAGGGGGCATTAAGCAGTTCTTC | CASSEGTGGIKQFF
TRBJ2-7 | TRBD2 | TRBV9 | TGTGCCAGCAGCCCGGGACTAGCGGGTGTTTACGAGCAGTACTTC | CASSPGLAGVYEQYF
TRBJ2-1 | TRBD2 | TRBV2 | TGCGCCAGCAGTTTAAGCGGGAGCTCCTACAATGAGCAGTTCTTC | CASSLSGSSYNEQFF
TRBJ1-2 | - | TRBV14 | TGTGCCAGCAGCCCCGTGTTAGGGGCCAACTATGGCTACACCTTC | CASSPVLGANYGYTF
TRBJ2-6 | - | TRBV6-1 | TGTGCCAGCAGAGAAGCGGGCTCCTCTGGGGCCAACGTCCTGACTTTC | CASREAGSSGANVLTF
TRBJ2-7 | TRBD1 | TRBV19 | TGTGCCACCCGCGACAGGGGATCCGTCTACGAGCAGTACTTC | CATRDRGSVYEQYF
TRBJ1-5 | - | TRBV4-1 | TGCGCCAGCAGCCAAGCACAGGGCGGTCAGCCCCAGCATTTT | CASSQAQGGQPQHF
TRBJ1-3 | TRBD1 | TRBV2 | TGTGCCAGCAGGTCGACAGGGTTAGAAGGAAACACCATATATTTT | CASRSTGLEGNTIYF
TRBJ1-4 | TRBD1 | TRBV11-2 | TGTGCCAGCAGCTTATGGGCCGGGACAGGGGGAGAAAAACTGTTTTTT | CASSLWAGTGGEKLFF
TRBJ2-1 | - | TRBV11-2 | TGTGCCAGCAGCTTAGATGGGGGCACACGGCAGTTCTTC | CASSLDGGTRQFF
TRBJ2-7 | TRBD2 | TRBV5-4 | TGTGCCAGCAGCTTGAGATCGGGACTAGCGGTTTACGAGCAGTACTTC | CASSLRSGLAVYEQYF
TRBJ1-4 | TRBD1 | TRBV5-1 | TGCGCCAGCGGCAGGGGGGCAACTAATGAAAAACTGTTTTTT | CASGRGATNEKLFF